These 29 T cell receptor beta chains were sequenced from one sample in a study of blood T cell repertoires in COVID-19. Sequencing used immunoSEQ multiplex PCR; TCRdb keeps in-frame clones, though not all of them. This sample has some 50,000 clones; approximately 84% occur once, and the top ten carry about 4.3%. Sequenced material: peripheral blood. The receptors derive from a man aged 50-59 years with active COVID-19.

The chain recombines TRBV20-1 with TRBJ2-5; D is perhaps TRBD2 (6 bases). In germline, CDR1 is DFQATT, CDR2 SNEGSKA (reference sequence). This CDR3 contains 11 residues. Deletions cut 6 bases from V and 7 bases from J, with 12 bases between. The CDR3 protein is CSAPVGGTQYF. The CDR3 nucleotides read TGCAGTGCCCCGGTGGGGGGGACCCAGTACTTC.

The chain combines TRBV7-8 with TRBJ1-5, with 9 bases that match TRBD1. CDR3 size: 17 residues. Germline CDR1 SGHVS, CDR2 FQNEAQ. Trimming cost V 5 bases and J 7 bases; bases outside gene matches: 15. CDR3 nucleotide sequence: TGTGCCAGCAGCCCTACGCGGACAGGGGAGGTGGCGCAGCCCCAGCATTTT. Its protein is CASSPTRTGEVAQPQHF.

The CDR3 here is CASRLTDRGYTF. As DNA, the CDR3 is TGTGCCAGCAGACTTACGGACAGGGGCTACACCTTC. This sequence joins TRBV6-5 and TRBJ1-2, with 7 bases matching TRBD1. Germline V gene sequence: CDR1 MNHEY, CDR2 SVGAGI. CDR3 length: 12 amino acids. V lost 6 bases and J lost 8; bases outside the gene matches: 6.

This clone was detected a few times. Other nucleotide sequences in the sample specify the same CDR3. The gene calls are TRBV6-1 and TRBJ2-3; perhaps TRBD1 as D (5 bases). The CDR3 length is 14 residues. Trimming removed 1 base from V and 4 bases from J, with 9 bases in between. Germline CDR1 MNHNS, CDR2 SASEGT. This chain's CDR3 is CASSEGPGPDTQYF. The CDR3 region has the DNA TGTGCCAGCAGTGAAGGTCCAGGGCCAGATACGCAGTATTTT.

The rearrangement uses TRBV6-6 and TRBJ2-1; 7 nucleotides match TRBD1. V was clipped by 5 bases and J by 8 bases; unmatched bases: 6. CDR1 is MNHNY, CDR2 SVGAGI, per germline (reference sequence). The CDR3 length is 13 residues. CDR3 coding DNA: TGTGCCAGCAGTCAGACAGGGCGGCATGAGCAGTTCTTC. Translation gives CASSQTGRHEQFF.

The chain uses TRBV6-5 and TRBJ1-2, with no clear D. CDR1 is MNHEY, CDR2 SVGAGI, per germline. The CDR3 extends over 11 amino acids. Trimming shortened V by 4 bases and J by 7 bases, and 7 bases separated the two germline ends. The CDR3 loop reads CASSSSGGYTF. In DNA, the CDR3 is TGTGCCAGCAGTTCATCGGGTGGCTACACCTTC.

The chain's CDR3 is CASSLLSGGYNEQFF. In nucleotides, the CDR3 is TGTGCCAGCAGTCTTTTGAGCGGGGGCTACAATGAGCAGTTCTTC. This chain joins TRBV2 and TRBJ2-1; TRBD2 agrees at 8 bases. Germline loops: CDR1 SNHLY, CDR2 FYNNEI. The CDR3 spans 15 residues. Unmatched junction bases numbered 6, after V lost 5 bases and J lost 3 bases.

The J gene is TRBJ2-1, the V gene TRBV21-1; the DNA was not used to check the table's D call, TRBD2. TRBV21-1 is shown as a pseudogene. The CDR3 length is 14 residues. CDR3 coding DNA: TGTGCCGTGCGGGGGGGCGTGTTATGCAATGAGCAGTTCTTC. It is translated as CAVRGGVLCNEQFF.

Written as DNA, the CDR3 is TGTGCCAGCAGTTACTCCGGGACAGGGATCTCACCCCTCCACTTT. As protein: CASSYSGTGISPLHF. The rearrangement uses TRBV6-5 and TRBJ1-6; TRBD1 matches 9 bases. V shed 0 bases, J shed 10 bases, and the junction held 4 bases outside the gene matches. The germline CDR1 and CDR2 sequences are MNHEY and SVGAGI. This CDR3 spans 15 amino acids.

The genes are TRBV6-2 or TRBV6-3 and TRBJ2-3, with D possibly TRBD1 on 6 matching bases. The germline V gene has CDR1 MNHEY and CDR2 SVGEGT. The CDR3 is made up of 13 amino acids. The germline V and J ends were trimmed by 4 bases and 3 bases, with 8 bases remaining between them. This CDR3 is CASSSTGTDTQYF. CDR3 DNA: TGTGCCAGCAGTTCCACAGGGACAGATACGCAGTATTTT.

J is TRBJ2-3 and V is TRBV21-1; TRBD2, the table's D call, was not compared with the DNA. TRBV21-1 is a documented pseudogene. This CDR3 is built from 19 residues. In nucleotides, the CDR3 is TGTGCCAGCAGCGAAGGACACTGGGACTATGGGCCTAGCACAGATACGCAGTATTTT. Translating gives CASSEGHWDYGPSTDTQYF.

The chain carries TRBV7-9 and TRBJ1-5; possibly TRBD1 for D (6 bases). Trimming pared 1 base from V and 4 bases from J, leaving 11 bases between. Germline CDR1 is SEHNR and CDR2 is FQNEAQ (reference sequence). CDR3 size: 15 residues. The CDR3 loop reads CASSLDRDYNQPQHF. DNA for the CDR3: TGTGCCAGCAGCTTAGACAGGGACTATAATCAGCCCCAGCATTTT.

The genes are TRBV2 and TRBJ1-5; TRBD1 might be the D (5 bases). Germline assignment: CDR1 SNHLY and CDR2 FYNNEI. Deletions cut 4 bases from V and 0 bases from J, with 10 bases between. The CDR3 runs to 15 residues. The CDR3 DNA sequence: TGTGCCAGCAGTGGGACACCTTATAGCAATCAGCCCCAGCATTTT. Translation gives CASSGTPYSNQPQHF. Full variable domain (remainder filled in from reference TRBV2 and TRBJ1-5): EPEVTQTPSHQVTQMGQEVILRCVPISNHLYFYWYRQILGQKVEFLVSFYNNEISEKSEIFDDQFSVERPDGSNFTLKIRSTKLEDSAMYFCASSGTPYSNQPQHFGDGTRLSIL.

This clone occurred once. V and J are TRBV27 and TRBJ2-7; 7 nucleotides line up with TRBD2. Germline V gene lookup returns CDR1 MNHEY and CDR2 SMNVEV (reference sequence). With 5 bases clipped from V and 2 bases from J, the junction kept 9 bases outside the gene matches. The CDR3 has 15 amino acids. CDR3 sequence reads: CASSRAGDYPYEQYF. The CDR3 nucleotides read TGTGCCAGCAGTAGGGCGGGGGACTATCCCTACGAGCAGTACTTC.

The chain carries TRBV7-6 and TRBJ1-5, with a weak D call TRBD1 (6 bases). CDR3 length equals 15 residues. V was shortened by 5 bases and J by 0 bases, with 11 bases between the two germline ends. Per germline, CDR1 SGHVS and CDR2 FNYEAQ. Here the CDR3 DNA reads TGTGCCAGCAGCCAGGGGTCCTATAGCAATCAGCCCCAGCATTTT. Its protein product is CASSQGSYSNQPQHF.

Concerning this clone itself: Other nucleotide sequences from this sample produce the same CDR3. The rearrangement joins TRBV7-9 to TRBJ2-2; D is unresolved. Germline CDR1 is SEHNR and CDR2 is FQNEAQ (reference sequence). The V end was cut by 2 bases, the J end by 8 bases, with 6 bases between. CDR3 length: 12 amino acids. The CDR3: CASSLYSGELFF. The CDR3 coding sequence is TGTGCCAGCAGCTTATACAGTGGGGAGCTGTTTTTT.

The gene calls are TRBV5-4 and TRBJ2-1; possible D gene TRBD1, 5 bases. CDR3 length equals 16 residues. CDR1 is SGHNT, CDR2 YYREEE, per germline (reference sequence). Trimming took off 1 base at V and 2 bases at J, with 13 bases between the two ends. CDR3 region: CASSLSWAGPYNEQFF. In nucleotides, the CDR3 is TGTGCCAGCAGCTTGAGTTGGGCAGGGCCCTACAATGAGCAGTTCTTC.

This chain connects TRBV11-1 to TRBJ2-1, with 9 positions matching TRBD2. V shed 2 bases and J 8 bases; nucleotides not matched to a gene: 10. The CDR3 covers 16 residues. CDR1 and CDR2 from the germline V gene are SGHAT and FQDESV (reference sequence). For the CDR3, the DNA is TGTGCCAGCAGCTTAAGGCCTAGCGGGACTCAGGATGAGCAGTTCTTC. This codes for CASSLRPSGTQDEQFF.

By sample fraction, this clone is medium-sized (0.01 to 0.1%). In DNA, the CDR3 is TGTGCCAGCAGTTCCTCCACCCCTTTTGAGGGCTACACCTTC. This gives the protein CASSSSTPFEGYTF. This sequence joins TRBV6-5 and TRBJ1-2; D unresolved. V shed 4 bases and J shed 8 bases, with 17 bases lying between them. The CDR3 covers 14 residues. Per germline, CDR1 MNHEY and CDR2 SVGAGI.

A single count supports this clone. V usage is TRBV19 and J usage is TRBJ1-5, with TRBD1 identical over 9 bases. V shed 5 bases and J 6 bases; nucleotides not matched to a gene: 8. Germline V gene sequence: CDR1 LNHDA, CDR2 SQIVND (reference sequence). This CDR3 contains 15 residues. CDR3 bases: TGTGCCAGTAGTCCTTTGACAGGGGGAGGTCAGCCCCAGCATTTT. Amino acid sequence: CASSPLTGGGQPQHF.

This sequence joins TRBV19 and TRBJ1-6; no clear D gene. The CDR3 totals 18 residues. The V and J ends lost 2 bases and 6 bases respectively, with 20 bases between them. Germline V lookup: CDR1 LNHDA, CDR2 SQIVND (reference sequence). CDR3 nucleotide sequence: TGTGCCAGTAGTATACTGCCAGGACTTGGAGGTGCTAATTCACCCCTCCACTTT. Translating it yields CASSILPGLGGANSPLHF.

The chain carries TRBV10-3 and TRBJ2-2; TRBD2 matches 8 bases. Germline lookup yields CDR1 ENHRY and CDR2 SYGVKD. Trimming removed 3 bases from V and 4 bases from J; junction bases left unmatched: 4. This CDR3 contains 15 residues. Here the CDR3 reads CAISDGGDGTGELFF. CDR3 DNA: TGTGCCATCAGTGACGGGGGGGATGGCACCGGGGAGCTGTTTTTT.

This chain connects TRBV6-4 to TRBJ2-7; perhaps TRBD2 as D (7 bases). V lost 0 bases and J 5 bases, leaving 20 bases between the germline ends. Germline V gene lookup returns CDR1 MRHNA and CDR2 SNTAGT. The CDR3 has 17 residues. In DNA, the CDR3 is TGTGCCAGCAGTGACTCAGACGAGCGGGGACATCCTAACGAGCAGTACTTC. As protein: CASSDSDERGHPNEQYF.

This clone was seen more than once but under ten times. This chain uses TRBV12-3 or TRBV12-4 with TRBJ2-7; unclear D gene. The CDR3 spans 12 residues. The V end lost 3 bases, the J end lost 1 base, and 4 bases lay between the germline ends. CDR3 nucleotides: TGTGCCAGCAGTTTCGTTTCCTACGAGCAGTACTTC. Protein: CASSFVSYEQYF.

V and J are TRBV2 and TRBJ2-4, with 9 bases identical to TRBD1. V was clipped by 6 bases and J by 2 bases; unmatched bases: 5. The CDR3 spans 15 residues. CDR1 is SNHLY, CDR2 FYNNEI, per germline. The chain's CDR3 is CASRSGQGSKNIQYF. The DNA for the CDR3 is TGTGCCAGCAGAAGCGGACAGGGGTCCAAAAACATTCAGTACTTC.

This chain joins TRBV10-3 and TRBJ2-1; 12 bases match TRBD2. The germline CDR1 and CDR2 sequences are ENHRY and SYGVKD. The CDR3 runs to 16 residues. The V segment lost 10 bases and the J segment 0 bases; nucleotides outside the gene matches: 7. In nucleotides, the CDR3 is TGTGCCACCCTAGCGGGGGGGCTGGCCTCCTACAATGAGCAGTTCTTC. It codes for CATLAGGLASYNEQFF.

The chain has TRBV19 and TRBJ1-6; perhaps TRBD1 as D (6 bases). V was cut by 3 bases and J by 7 bases, with 13 bases left in between. Germline V gene lookup returns CDR1 LNHDA and CDR2 SQIVND (reference sequence). This CDR3 spans 15 amino acids. The CDR3 DNA reads as TGTGCCAGTAGTATTTCAGGGGAAGGCAATTCACCCCTCCACTTT. Its translation: CASSISGEGNSPLHF.

This clone turned up a few times. The rearrangement uses TRBV7-9 and TRBJ2-7; possibly TRBD1 for D (6 bases). CDR3 length: 11 residues. V was shortened by 8 bases and J by 10 bases, with 15 bases between the two germline ends. Looked up from germline, CDR1 is SEHNR and CDR2 is FQNEAQ (reference sequence). The CDR3 region is CASAKKGVQYF. For the CDR3, the DNA is TGTGCCAGCGCAAAAAAGGGGGTACAGTACTTC.

The chain has TRBV6-6 and TRBJ2-1, with TRBD1 identical over 9 bases. This CDR3 comprises 14 residues. Germline V lookup: CDR1 MNHNY, CDR2 SVGAGI (reference sequence). V lost 2 bases to trimming and J lost 7 bases; unmatched junction nucleotides: 3. This CDR3 is CASSYAGQGNEQFF. The CDR3, as DNA: TGTGCCAGCAGTTACGCCGGACAGGGGAATGAGCAGTTCTTC.